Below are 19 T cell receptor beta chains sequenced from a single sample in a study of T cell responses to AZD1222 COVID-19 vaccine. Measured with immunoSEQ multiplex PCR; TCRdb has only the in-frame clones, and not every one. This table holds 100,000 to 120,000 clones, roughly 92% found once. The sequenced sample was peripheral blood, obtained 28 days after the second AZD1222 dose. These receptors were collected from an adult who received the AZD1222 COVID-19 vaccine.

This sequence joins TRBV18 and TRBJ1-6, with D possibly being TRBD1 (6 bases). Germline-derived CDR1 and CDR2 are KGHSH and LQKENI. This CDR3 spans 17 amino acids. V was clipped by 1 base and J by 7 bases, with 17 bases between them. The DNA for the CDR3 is TGTGCCAGCTCACCACTCCCGGAGGCAGGGGCAAATTCACCCCTCCACTTT. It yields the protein CASSPLPEAGANSPLHF.

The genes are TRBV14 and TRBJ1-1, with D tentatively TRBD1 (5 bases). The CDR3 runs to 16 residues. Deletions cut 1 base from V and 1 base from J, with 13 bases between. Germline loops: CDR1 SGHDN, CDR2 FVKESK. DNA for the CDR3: TGTGCCAGCAGCCAAGTCGGAGGGGCTAGGAACACTGAAGCTTTCTTT. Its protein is CASSQVGGARNTEAFF.

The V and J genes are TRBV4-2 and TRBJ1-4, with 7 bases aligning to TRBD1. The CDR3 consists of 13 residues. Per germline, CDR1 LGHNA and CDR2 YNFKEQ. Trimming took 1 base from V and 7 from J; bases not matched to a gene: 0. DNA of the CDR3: TGTGCCAGCAGCCAAGGACAGGGTGAAAAACTGTTTTTT. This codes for CASSQGQGEKLFF.

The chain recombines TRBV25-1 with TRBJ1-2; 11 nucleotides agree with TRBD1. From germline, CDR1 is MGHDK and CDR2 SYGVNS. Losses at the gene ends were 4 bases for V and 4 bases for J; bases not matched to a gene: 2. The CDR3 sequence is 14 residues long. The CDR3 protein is CASSGTGGTYGYTF. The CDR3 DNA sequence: TGTGCCAGCAGTGGGACAGGGGGCACCTATGGCTACACCTTC.

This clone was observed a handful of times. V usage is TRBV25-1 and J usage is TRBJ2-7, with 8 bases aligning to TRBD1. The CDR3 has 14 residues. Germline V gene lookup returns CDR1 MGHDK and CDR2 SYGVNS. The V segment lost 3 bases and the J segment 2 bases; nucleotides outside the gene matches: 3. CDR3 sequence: CASSDTDRAYEQYF. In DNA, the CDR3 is TGTGCCAGCAGTGATACGGACAGGGCCTACGAGCAGTACTTC.

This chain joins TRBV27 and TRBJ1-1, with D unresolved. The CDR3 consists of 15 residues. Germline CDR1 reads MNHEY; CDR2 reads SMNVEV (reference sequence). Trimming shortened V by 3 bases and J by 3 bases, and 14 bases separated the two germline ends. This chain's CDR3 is CASSLGVGRYTEAFF. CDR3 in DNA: TGTGCCAGCAGTTTGGGCGTCGGACGCTACACTGAAGCTTTCTTT.

CDR3: CASRQTSGAYEQYF. Written as DNA, the CDR3 is TGTGCCAGCAGACAGACGTCCGGGGCCTACGAGCAGTACTTC. This chain links TRBV6-5 with TRBJ2-7; maybe TRBD2 (5 bases). V lost 6 bases and J lost 2, with 14 bases in between. Germline CDR1 is MNHEY and CDR2 is SVGAGI. The CDR3 extends over 14 amino acids.

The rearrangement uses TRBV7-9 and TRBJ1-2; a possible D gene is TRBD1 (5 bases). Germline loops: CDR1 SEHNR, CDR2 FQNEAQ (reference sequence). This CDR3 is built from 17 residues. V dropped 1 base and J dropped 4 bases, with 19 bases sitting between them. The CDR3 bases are TGTGCCAGCAGCTTAGGGGGGTACGGGACGGTCCCCTATGGCTACACCTTC. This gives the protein CASSLGGYGTVPYGYTF.

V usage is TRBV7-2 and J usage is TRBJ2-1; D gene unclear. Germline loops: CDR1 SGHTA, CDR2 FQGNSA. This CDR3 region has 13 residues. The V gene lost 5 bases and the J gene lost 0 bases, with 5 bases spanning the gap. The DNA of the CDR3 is TGTGCCAGCAGCCCCCTCTCCTACAATGAGCAGTTCTTC. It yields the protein CASSPLSYNEQFF.

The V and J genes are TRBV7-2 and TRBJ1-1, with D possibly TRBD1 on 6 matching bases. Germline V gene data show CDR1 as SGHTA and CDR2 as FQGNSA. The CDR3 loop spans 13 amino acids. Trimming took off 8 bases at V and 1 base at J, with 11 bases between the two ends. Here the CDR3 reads CASGMDRNTEAFF. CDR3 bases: TGTGCCAGCGGAATGGACAGGAACACTGAAGCTTTCTTT.

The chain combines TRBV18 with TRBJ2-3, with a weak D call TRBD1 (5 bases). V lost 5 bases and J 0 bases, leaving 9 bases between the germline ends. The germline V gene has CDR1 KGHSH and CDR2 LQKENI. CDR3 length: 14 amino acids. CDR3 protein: CASSSDISTDTQYF. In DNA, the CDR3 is TGTGCCAGCTCATCGGACATAAGCACAGATACGCAGTATTTT.

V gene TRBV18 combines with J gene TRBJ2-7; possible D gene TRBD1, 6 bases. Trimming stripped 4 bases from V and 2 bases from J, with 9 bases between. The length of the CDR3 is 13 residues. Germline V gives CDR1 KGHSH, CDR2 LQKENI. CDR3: CASSQRGTYEQYF. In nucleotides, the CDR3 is TGTGCCAGCTCACAAAGGGGGACCTACGAGCAGTACTTC.

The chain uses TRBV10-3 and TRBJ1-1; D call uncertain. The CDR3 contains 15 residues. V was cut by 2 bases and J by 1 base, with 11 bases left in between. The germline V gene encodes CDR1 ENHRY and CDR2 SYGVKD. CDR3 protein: CAISEPHGRNTEAFF. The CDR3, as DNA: TGTGCCATCAGTGAGCCCCACGGGCGGAACACTGAAGCTTTCTTT.

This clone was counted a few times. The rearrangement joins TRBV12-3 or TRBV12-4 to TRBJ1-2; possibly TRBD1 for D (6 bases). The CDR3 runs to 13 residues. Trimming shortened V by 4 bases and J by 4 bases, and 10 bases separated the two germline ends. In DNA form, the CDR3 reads TGTGCCAGCAGTTCAGGGGTCATCTATGGCTACACCTTC. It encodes CASSSGVIYGYTF.

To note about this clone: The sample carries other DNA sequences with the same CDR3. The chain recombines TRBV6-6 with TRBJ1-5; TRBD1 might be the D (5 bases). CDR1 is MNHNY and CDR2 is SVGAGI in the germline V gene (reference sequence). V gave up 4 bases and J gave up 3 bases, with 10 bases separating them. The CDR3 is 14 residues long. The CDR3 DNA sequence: TGTGCCAGCAGTTCCACCGGGGCCAATCAGCCCCAGCATTTT. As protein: CASSSTGANQPQHF.

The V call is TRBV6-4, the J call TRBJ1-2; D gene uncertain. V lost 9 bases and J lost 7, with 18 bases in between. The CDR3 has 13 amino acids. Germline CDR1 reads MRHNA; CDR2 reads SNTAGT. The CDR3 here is CASRQAPDAGYTF. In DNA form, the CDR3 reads TGTGCCAGTAGACAAGCGCCCGACGCTGGCTACACCTTC.

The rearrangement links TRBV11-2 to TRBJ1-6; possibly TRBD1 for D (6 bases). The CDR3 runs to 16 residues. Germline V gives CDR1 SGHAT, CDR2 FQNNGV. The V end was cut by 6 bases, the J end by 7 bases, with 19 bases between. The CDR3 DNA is TGTGCCAGCAGTCATACCCAGAGCAGGGGAAATTCACCCCTCCACTTT. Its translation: CASSHTQSRGNSPLHF.

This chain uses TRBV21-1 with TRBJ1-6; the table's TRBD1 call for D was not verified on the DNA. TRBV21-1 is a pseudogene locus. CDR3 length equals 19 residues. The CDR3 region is CASSKFLDRGVIYNSPLHF. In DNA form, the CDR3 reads TGTGCCAGCAGCAAATTCCTCGACAGGGGCGTAATCTATAATTCACCCCTCCACTTT.

The CDR3 spells CASSLGGHTDTQYF. CDR3 DNA: TGTGCCAGCAGCTTGGGTGGACATACAGATACGCAGTATTTT. This rearrangement joins TRBV5-6 to TRBJ2-3, with a possible D match to TRBD1 (5 bases). The CDR3 totals 14 residues. Germline V gene lookup returns CDR1 SGHDT and CDR2 YYEEEE. Trimming shortened V by 0 bases and J by 3 bases, and 8 bases separated the two germline ends.